This entry lists 18 T cell receptor beta chains sequenced from one sample in a study of blood T cell repertoires in COVID-19. Measured with immunoSEQ multiplex PCR; TCRdb has only the in-frame clones, and not every one. The sample lists a few hundred thousand clones, more than 80% seen once, with about a tenth in the top ten. The source material was PBMCs or T cells enriched from blood (not recorded which). These receptors were collected from a man in his forties or fifties who had recovered from COVID-19.

V usage is TRBV19 and J usage is TRBJ2-5, with 11 bases identical to TRBD1. The CDR3 length is 14 residues. Losses at the gene ends were 6 bases for V and 4 bases for J; bases not matched to a gene: 4. Germline lookup yields CDR1 LNHDA and CDR2 SQIVND (reference sequence). The CDR3 DNA sequence: TGTGCCAGTAGGGGACAGGGGGTCTTAGAGACCCAGTACTTC. Translating gives CASRGQGVLETQYF.

The chain combines TRBV19 with TRBJ1-5; no reliable D call. Trimming took off 3 bases at V and 0 bases at J, with 12 bases between the two ends. This CDR3 comprises 16 residues. Germline V gives CDR1 LNHDA, CDR2 SQIVND (reference sequence). This chain's CDR3 is CASSIRGPNSNQPQHF. The CDR3 nucleotides read TGTGCCAGTAGTATTCGGGGTCCCAATAGCAATCAGCCCCAGCATTTT. The variable domain in full, completed from reference TRBV19 and TRBJ1-5, reads DGGITQSPKYLFRKEGQNVTLSCEQNLNHDAMYWYRQDPGQGLRLIYYSQIVNDFQKGDIAEGYSVSREKKESFPLTVTSAQKNPTAFYLCASSIRGPNSNQPQHFGDGTRLSIL.

The V and J genes are TRBV5-1 and TRBJ2-3; 7 positions match TRBD2. The V gene end was trimmed by 2 bases and the J gene end by 2 bases; junction bases not matched to a gene: 11. The CDR3 has 17 amino acids. CDR1 and CDR2 (germline): SGHRS, YFSETQ. The CDR3 reads CASSLVRSGAFTDTQYF. Written as DNA, the CDR3 is TGCGCCAGCAGCTTAGTAAGGAGCGGGGCGTTCACAGATACGCAGTATTTT.

The chain is built from TRBV24-1 and TRBJ2-1, with a possible D match to TRBD1 (6 bases). CDR1 is KGHDR, CDR2 SFDVKD, per germline. The CDR3 loop spans 14 amino acids. V lost 5 bases, J lost 7 bases, and 14 bases lay in between. The CDR3 bases are TGTGCCACCAGTGCTCCGACAGGCGGTAATGAGCAGTTCTTC. This encodes CATSAPTGGNEQFF.

J is TRBJ1-1 and V is TRBV4-1, with 9 bases matching TRBD1. J was trimmed by 0 bases and V by 0 bases; bases with no gene match: 5. CDR1 MGHRA and CDR2 YSYEKL come from the germline V gene. The CDR3 has 17 amino acids. The CDR3 spells CASSQDPTGGMNTEAFF. The DNA for the CDR3 is TGCGCCAGCAGCCAAGACCCGACAGGGGGGATGAACACTGAAGCTTTCTTT.

The chain recombines TRBV7-6 with TRBJ2-3; possibly TRBD2 for D (6 bases). The CDR3 is 17 amino acids. The V and J ends lost 1 base and 1 base respectively, with 15 bases between them. The germline CDR1 and CDR2 sequences are SGHVS and FNYEAQ. The CDR3, as DNA: TGTGCCAGCAGCTTAGGGAGGTGGCGGGGAGGCACAGATACGCAGTATTTT. Protein: CASSLGRWRGGTDTQYF.

The chain recombines TRBV2 with TRBJ1-5; 9 bases map to TRBD1. The CDR3 spans 17 residues. Germline V gives CDR1 SNHLY, CDR2 FYNNEI. V was clipped by 3 bases and J by 7 bases; unmatched bases: 13. The CDR3 is CASSDPGQGSAGQPQHF. The CDR3 DNA follows: TGTGCCAGCAGTGACCCGGGACAGGGTTCGGCAGGGCAGCCCCAGCATTTT.

The V and J genes are TRBV19 and TRBJ2-7; TRBD2 is a possible D gene (5 bases). From germline, CDR1 is LNHDA and CDR2 SQIVND (reference sequence). Between the trimmed V and J ends, which lost 6 bases and 3 bases, there was a span of 12 bases. The length of the CDR3 is 13 residues. The CDR3 coding sequence is TGTGCCAGTAGCACTTCGGGGAACTACGAGCAGTACTTC. This translates into CASSTSGNYEQYF.

This clone was seen just once. J is TRBJ2-5 and V is TRBV5-4; TRBD1 might be the D (7 bases). V lost 2 bases to trimming and J lost 5 bases, with 19 bases between them. The CDR3 covers 16 residues. CDR1 and CDR2 from the germline V gene are SGHNT and YYREEE (reference sequence). CDR3 residues: CASSLRQAGGSETQYF. Here the CDR3 DNA reads TGTGCCAGCAGCTTAAGACAGGCAGGGGGGTCCGAGACCCAGTACTTC.

V gene TRBV9 combines with J gene TRBJ1-6; possibly TRBD1 for D (5 bases). The germline gives CDR1 SGDLS, CDR2 YYNGEE. The CDR3 has 16 amino acids. The germline V and J ends were trimmed by 3 bases and 0 bases, with 10 bases remaining between them. CDR3 sequence (DNA): TGTGCCAGCAGCGCCAGGGCTAGCTCCTATAATTCACCCCTCCACTTT. This translates into CASSARASSYNSPLHF.

This clone was counted between two and nine times. The V call is TRBV5-1, the J call TRBJ2-7, with 9 bases lining up with TRBD2. CDR3 length: 15 amino acids. V lost 4 bases to trimming and J lost 1 base; unmatched junction nucleotides: 6. Germline lookup yields CDR1 SGHRS and CDR2 YFSETQ. This chain's CDR3 is CASSRAGGPSYEQYF. As DNA, the CDR3 is TGCGCCAGCAGCCGAGCGGGAGGTCCGTCCTACGAGCAGTACTTC.

The chain combines TRBV5-1 with TRBJ1-5; D call uncertain. Between the trimmed V and J ends, which lost 5 bases and 5 bases, there was a span of 11 bases. Looked up from germline, CDR1 is SGHRS and CDR2 is YFSETQ. The CDR3 is 13 residues long. In nucleotides, the CDR3 is TGCGCCAGCAGGTTGACTGTCGATCAGCCCCAGCATTTT. It is translated as CASRLTVDQPQHF.

CDR3 bases: TGTGCCAGCAGCTTAGGCCGGACAGGGGACCAGTACTTC. As protein: CASSLGRTGDQYF. V is TRBV7-9 and J is TRBJ2-5; 9 bases line up with TRBD1. Germline values: CDR1 SEHNR, CDR2 FQNEAQ (reference sequence). Trimming took 1 base from V and 10 from J; bases not matched to a gene: 4. The CDR3 runs to 13 residues.

The chain links TRBV9 to TRBJ2-3; 10 bases are a match to TRBD2. Germline CDR1 reads SGDLS; CDR2 reads YYNGEE. Germline trimming cut 4 bases from V and 4 bases from J; bases unmatched to any gene: 6. This CDR3 has 15 residues. The CDR3 region has the DNA TGTGCCAGCAGCCCCAGCGGGGGGGGACCAGATACGCAGTATTTT. As protein: CASSPSGGGPDTQYF.

The DNA of the CDR3 is TGTGCCAGCAGTTCAGGACAGGGATATGGCTACACCTTC. Its protein is CASSSGQGYGYTF. The rearrangement uses TRBV11-2 and TRBJ1-2, with 8 bases lining up with TRBD1. V lost 6 bases, J lost 5 bases, and 5 bases stayed unmatched. Germline-derived CDR1 and CDR2 are SGHAT and FQNNGV. The length of the CDR3 is 13 residues.

This clone was detected only once. V usage is TRBV4-1 and J usage is TRBJ2-7, with TRBD2 matching 8 bases. V dropped 4 bases and J dropped 7; count of bases not matched to a gene: 15. Looked up from germline, CDR1 is MGHRA and CDR2 is YSYEKL. CDR3 length equals 16 residues. The CDR3 region has the DNA TGCGCCAGCAGCCCAGAGTCCGGGACTAGTACATGGGAGCAGTACTTC. Encoded protein: CASSPESGTSTWEQYF.

For this clone: Other DNA sequences from this sample encode an identical CDR3 as well. This chain connects TRBV18 to TRBJ2-1; a weak D match, TRBD2 (5 bases). The germline CDR1 and CDR2 sequences are KGHSH and LQKENI. The V gene lost 4 bases and the J gene lost 4 bases, with 8 bases spanning the gap. CDR3 length: 13 residues. The CDR3 reads CASSLGVYNEQFF. The DNA for the CDR3 is TGTGCCAGCTCACTCGGGGTATACAATGAGCAGTTCTTC.

The V and J genes are TRBV27 and TRBJ1-2; maybe TRBD1 (5 bases). The CDR3 runs 13 residues. Germline CDR1 MNHEY, CDR2 SMNVEV (reference sequence). CDR3 region: CAAGRAGFYGYTF. Here the CDR3 DNA reads TGTGCAGCTGGTCGCGCAGGGTTCTATGGCTACACCTTC.